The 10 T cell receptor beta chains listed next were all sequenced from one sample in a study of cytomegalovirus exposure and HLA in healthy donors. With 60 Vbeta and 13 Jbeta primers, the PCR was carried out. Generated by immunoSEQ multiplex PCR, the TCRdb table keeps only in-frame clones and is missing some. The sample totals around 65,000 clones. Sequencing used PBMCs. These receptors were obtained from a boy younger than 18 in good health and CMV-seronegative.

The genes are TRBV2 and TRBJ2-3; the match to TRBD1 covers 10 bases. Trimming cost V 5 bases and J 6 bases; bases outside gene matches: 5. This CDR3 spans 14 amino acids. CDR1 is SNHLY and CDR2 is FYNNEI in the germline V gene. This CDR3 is CASSRQGALDTQYF. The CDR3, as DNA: TGTGCCAGCAGTAGACAGGGGGCGCTTGATACGCAGTATTTT. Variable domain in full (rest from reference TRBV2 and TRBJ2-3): EPEVTQTPSHQVTQMGQEVILRCVPISNHLYFYWYRQILGQKVEFLVSFYNNEISEKSEIFDDQFSVERPDGSNFTLKIRSTKLEDSAMYFCASSRQGALDTQYFGPGTRLTVL.

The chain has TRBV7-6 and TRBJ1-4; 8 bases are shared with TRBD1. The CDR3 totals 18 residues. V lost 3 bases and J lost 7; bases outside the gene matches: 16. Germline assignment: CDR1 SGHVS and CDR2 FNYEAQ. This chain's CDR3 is CASSLSPSGGQGSEKLFF. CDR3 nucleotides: TGTGCCAGCAGCTTGTCCCCATCTGGAGGACAGGGTAGTGAAAAACTGTTTTTT.

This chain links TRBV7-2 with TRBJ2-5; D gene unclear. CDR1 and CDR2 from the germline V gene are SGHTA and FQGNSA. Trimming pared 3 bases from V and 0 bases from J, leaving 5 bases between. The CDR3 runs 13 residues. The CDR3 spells CASSFPNQETQYF. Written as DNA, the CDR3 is TGTGCCAGCAGCTTCCCAAACCAAGAGACCCAGTACTTC.

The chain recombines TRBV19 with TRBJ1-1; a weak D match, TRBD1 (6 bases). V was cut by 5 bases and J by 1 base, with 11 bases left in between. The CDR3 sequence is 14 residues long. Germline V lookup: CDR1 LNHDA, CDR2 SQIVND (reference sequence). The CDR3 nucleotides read TGTGCCAGTAGTGAGGGACACACGAACACTGAAGCTTTCTTT. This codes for CASSEGHTNTEAFF.

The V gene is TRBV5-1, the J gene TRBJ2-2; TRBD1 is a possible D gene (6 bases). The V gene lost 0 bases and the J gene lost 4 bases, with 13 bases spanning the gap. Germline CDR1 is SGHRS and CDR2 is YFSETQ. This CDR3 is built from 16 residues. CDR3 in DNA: TGCGCCAGCAGCTTGGAGGGGACACGCGTCACCGGGGAGCTGTTTTTT. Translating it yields CASSLEGTRVTGELFF.

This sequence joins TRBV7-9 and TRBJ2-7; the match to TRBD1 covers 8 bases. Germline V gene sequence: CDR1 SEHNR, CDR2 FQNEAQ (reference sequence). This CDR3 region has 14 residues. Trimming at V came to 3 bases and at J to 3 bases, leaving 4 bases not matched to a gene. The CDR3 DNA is TGTGCCAGCAGCTTCTTGGACAGGGTCTACGAGCAGTACTTC. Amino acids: CASSFLDRVYEQYF. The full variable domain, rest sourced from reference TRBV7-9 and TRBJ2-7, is DTGVSQNPRHKITKRGQNVTFRCDPISEHNRLYWYRQTLGQGPEFLTYFQNEAQLEKSRLLSDRFSAERPKGSFSTLEIQRTEQGDSAMYLCASSFLDRVYEQYFGPGTRLTVT.

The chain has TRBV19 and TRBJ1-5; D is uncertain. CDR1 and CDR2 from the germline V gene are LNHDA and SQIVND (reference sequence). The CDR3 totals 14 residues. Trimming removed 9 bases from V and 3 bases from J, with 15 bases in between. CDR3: CASREGSNNQPQHF. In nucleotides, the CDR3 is TGTGCCAGCAGAGAGGGCAGCAACAATCAGCCCCAGCATTTT.

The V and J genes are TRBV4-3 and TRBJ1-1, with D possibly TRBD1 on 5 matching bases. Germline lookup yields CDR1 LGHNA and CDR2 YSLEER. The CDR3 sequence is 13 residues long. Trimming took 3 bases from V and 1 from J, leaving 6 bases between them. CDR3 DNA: TGCGCCAGCAGCCAGACAGCGAACACTGAAGCTTTCTTT. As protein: CASSQTANTEAFF.

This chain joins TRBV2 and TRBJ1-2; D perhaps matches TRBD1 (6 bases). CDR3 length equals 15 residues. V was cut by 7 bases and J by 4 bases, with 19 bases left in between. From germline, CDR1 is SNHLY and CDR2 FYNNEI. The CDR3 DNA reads TGTGCCAGCACCATACAGGGAGATTTTTCCTATGGCTACACCTTC. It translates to CASTIQGDFSYGYTF.

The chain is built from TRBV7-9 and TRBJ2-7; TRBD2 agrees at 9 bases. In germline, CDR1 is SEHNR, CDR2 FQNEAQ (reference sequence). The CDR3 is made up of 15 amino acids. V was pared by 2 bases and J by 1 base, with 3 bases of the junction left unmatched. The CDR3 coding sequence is TGTGCCAGCAGCTTACGTAGCGGGAGTTCCTACGAGCAGTACTTC. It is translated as CASSLRSGSSYEQYF.